The clone carrying this T cell receptor (beta chain) was counted only a few times. The antigen is unknown. Each CDR3 protein is one row after TCRdb ran MiXCR on the reads. The sample yields 370,000 or so distinct CDR3 sequences, around a third seen once. The data stem from a study of T cell repertoires in cytomegalovirus infection. The sequence was obtained from a human donor in good health (CMV status not recorded). Some clones in this sample may be carry-over from other donors' samples. The material sequenced was cultured PBMCs, taken from culture after CMV antigen stimulation.

The CDR3 nucleotides are TGTGCCAGCAGCTACTTGGACAGGGATAAGGGAAACATTCAGTACTTC. Protein product: CASSYLDRDKGNIQYF. V is TRBV7-9 and J is TRBJ2-4, with 8 bases identical to TRBD1. Looked up from germline, CDR1 is SEHNR and CDR2 is FQNEAQ (reference sequence). The CDR3 covers 16 residues. Unmatched junction bases numbered 11, after V lost 4 bases and J lost 6 bases.